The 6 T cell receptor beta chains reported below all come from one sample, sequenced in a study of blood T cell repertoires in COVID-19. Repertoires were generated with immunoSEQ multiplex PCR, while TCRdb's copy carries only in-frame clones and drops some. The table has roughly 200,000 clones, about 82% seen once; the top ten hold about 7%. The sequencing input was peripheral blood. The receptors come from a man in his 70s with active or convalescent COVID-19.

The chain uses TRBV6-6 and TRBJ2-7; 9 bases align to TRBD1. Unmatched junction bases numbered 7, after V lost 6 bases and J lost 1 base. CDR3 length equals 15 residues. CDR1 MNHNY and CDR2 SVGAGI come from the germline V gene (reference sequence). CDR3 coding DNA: TGTGCCAGCAGAAGGACAGGGGACCAATCCTACGAGCAGTACTTC. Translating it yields CASRRTGDQSYEQYF.

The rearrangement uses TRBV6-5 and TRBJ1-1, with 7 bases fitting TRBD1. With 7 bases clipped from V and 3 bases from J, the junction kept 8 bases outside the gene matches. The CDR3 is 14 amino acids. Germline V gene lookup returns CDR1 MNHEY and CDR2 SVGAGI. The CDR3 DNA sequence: TGTGCCAGCATAAAGACAGGGTCGGACACTGAAGCTTTCTTT. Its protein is CASIKTGSDTEAFF.

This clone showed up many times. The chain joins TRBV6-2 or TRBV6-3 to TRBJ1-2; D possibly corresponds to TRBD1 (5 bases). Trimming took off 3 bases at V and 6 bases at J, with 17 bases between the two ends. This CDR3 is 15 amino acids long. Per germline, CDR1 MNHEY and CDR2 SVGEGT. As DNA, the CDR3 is TGTGCCAGCAGTTATAGAAATGGGGCATTGGATGGCTACACCTTC. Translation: CASSYRNGALDGYTF.

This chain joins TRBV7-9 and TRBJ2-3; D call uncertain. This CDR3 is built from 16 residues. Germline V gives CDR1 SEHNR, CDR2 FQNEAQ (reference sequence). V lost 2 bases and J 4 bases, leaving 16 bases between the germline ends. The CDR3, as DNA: TGTGCCAGCAGCTTAAGCGTCTCCACCACCCCAGATACGCAGTATTTT. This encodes CASSLSVSTTPDTQYF.

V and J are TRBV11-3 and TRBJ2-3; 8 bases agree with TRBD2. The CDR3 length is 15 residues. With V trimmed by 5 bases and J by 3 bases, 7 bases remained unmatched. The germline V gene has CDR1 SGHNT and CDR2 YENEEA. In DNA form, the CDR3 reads TGTGCCAGCAGCCCTGGACTAGCCCAAACAGATACGCAGTATTTT. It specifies CASSPGLAQTDTQYF.

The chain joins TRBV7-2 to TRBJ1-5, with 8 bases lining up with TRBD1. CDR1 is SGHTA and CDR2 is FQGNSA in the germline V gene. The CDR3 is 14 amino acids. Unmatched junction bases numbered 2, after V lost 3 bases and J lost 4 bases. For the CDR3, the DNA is TGTGCCAGCAGCTTGCAGGGGGCAAATCAGCCCCAGCATTTT. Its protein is CASSLQGANQPQHF.